Detailed here is one T cell receptor beta chain. Many counts were recorded for this clonotype. What this receptor recognizes is not known. No clone much larger than this one lies a single base away; base qualities are absent. These data come from a study of molecular identifiers for immune sequencing clone quantification (dated by TCRdb to 2016 to 2019). Background for the entire study: In a replicate experiment, RNA from roughly 20,000 or 100,000 naive CD8 T cells was split into five aliquots, four of which were sequenced. This methods study used CD8 T cells to benchmark TCR RNA copy counting and molecular-identifier clustering-based TCR repertoire sequencing (MIDCIRS).

Naive CD8 T cell libraries were made from about 21,000 to 970,000 sorted cells using 10%, 30% or 50% of purified RNA. On a BD FACSAria II, naive CD8 T cells were FACS-sorted as CD8+CD4-CCR7+CD45RA+ and collected into RLT Plus buffer. To test detection sensitivity, Jurkat RNA equivalent to over 8 TCR copies was spiked into samples of roughly 17,000-1,000,000 naive CD8 T cells. CD8 T cells were enriched using RosetteSep CD8+ T Cell Enrichment Cocktail and Ficoll-Paque, and the enriched cells then underwent ACK red cell lysis. The CDR3 covers 14 residues, taking in both the cysteine and the phenylalanine. The entry retains the CDR3 DNA only, 42 bases that are in frame from base 1. CDR1 DFQATT and CDR2 SNEGSKA were looked up in the germline V gene (reference sequence). V and J lose 6 bases and 5 bases, and a span of 18 bases separates them. Receptor amplification or capture employed PCR. The sequencer was an Illumina HiSeq 4000. Bulk TCR libraries were prepared as previously described, using TCR primers listed in Table S5. The Qiagen AllPrep DNA/RNA kit was used to purify total RNA. Before analysis, reads from multiple sequencing runs of one library were combined. In the original analysis: Reads were retained only if their TCR constant sequence matched exactly, and those retained reads were trimmed to 150 nt and grouped according to their 12-nt molecular barcodes. Reads in each barcode group were sub-clustered using a 15% Levenshtein threshold, and a quality-weighted consensus sequence was built for each RNA molecule. Non-functional sequences were excluded, and lower-count sequences lying one edit away from another sequence were also excluded. On the basis of fitting two negative binomial distributions, barcode sub-clusters with fewer than 20% of the maximum read count were discarded. TCRdb cleaned the public reads at Q25 with fastp, built clones with MiXCR and kept in-frame beta chains. Identical CDR3 protein sequences are pooled into one entry, listed with their most common genes and DNA. The V and J calls here are based on TCRdb, not the publication. For this sample there are 550,000 to 750,000 distinct CDR3 sequences; 15% to 20% appear just once. Under 0.95% of the sample is held by the ten biggest clonotypes.

The paper as a whole reports these results and caveats: Modeling estimated about 2.8 recovered TCR RNA copies per cell, compared with about 10 by digital PCR, which implies roughly 30% capture efficiency. The sizes of highly expanded clones could end up underestimated when identical TCR molecules share a barcode. Without barcode sub-clustering, chimeric consensus sequences inflated TCR diversity; chimeras reached as high as 47%. In CMV-specific effector cells, clones with more than 20 RNA copies contained over 97% of molecules, whereas in naive cells such clones contained under 1% of molecules. A single cell's worth of spiked-in Jurkat TCR RNA was reported detectable even among one million naive CD8 T cells. The naive libraries included spiked-in Jurkat TCR RNA (roughly eleven copies' worth), and this Jurkat TCR RNA is not part of the donor repertoire.

The clonotype comes from a human donor in good health. Some libraries in this study had Jurkat cell RNA spiked in. The V and J segments used are TRBV20-1 and TRBJ2-3; matching of 5 bases hints at TRBD1 as the D gene. Sequencing was carried out using naive CD8+ T cells from blood, with Jurkat cell RNA spiked in. What this sample's cell subset or site label stands for: FACS-sorted CD8+CD4-CCR7+CD45RA+ naive T cells. The CDR3: CSAHQGRAEDTQYF. Read as DNA, the sequence is TGCAGTGCCCACCAGGGCAGGGCGGAAGATACGCAGTATTTT.